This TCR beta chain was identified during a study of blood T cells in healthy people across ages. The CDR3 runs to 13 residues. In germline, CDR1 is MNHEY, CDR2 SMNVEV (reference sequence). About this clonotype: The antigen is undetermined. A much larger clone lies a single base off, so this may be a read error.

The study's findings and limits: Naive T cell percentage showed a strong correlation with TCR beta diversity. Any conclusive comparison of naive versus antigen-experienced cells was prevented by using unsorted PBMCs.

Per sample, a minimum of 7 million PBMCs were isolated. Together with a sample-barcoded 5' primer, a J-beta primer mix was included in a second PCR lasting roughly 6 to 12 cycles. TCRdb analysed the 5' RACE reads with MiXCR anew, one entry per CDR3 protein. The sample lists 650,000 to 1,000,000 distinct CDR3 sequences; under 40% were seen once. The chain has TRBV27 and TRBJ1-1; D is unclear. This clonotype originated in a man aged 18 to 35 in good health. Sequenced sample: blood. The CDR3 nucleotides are TGTGCCAGCAGTAAGACTGTGAACACTGGAGCTTTCTTT. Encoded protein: CASSKTVNTGAFF.